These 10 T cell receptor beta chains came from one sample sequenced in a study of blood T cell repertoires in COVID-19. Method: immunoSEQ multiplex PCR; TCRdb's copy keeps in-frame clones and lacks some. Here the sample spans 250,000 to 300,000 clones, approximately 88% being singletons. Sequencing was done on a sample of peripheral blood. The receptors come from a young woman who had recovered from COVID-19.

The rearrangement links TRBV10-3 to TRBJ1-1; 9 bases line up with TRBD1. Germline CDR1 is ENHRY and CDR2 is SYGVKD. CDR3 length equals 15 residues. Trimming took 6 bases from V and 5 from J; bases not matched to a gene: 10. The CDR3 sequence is CAIRTGGGYGTEAFF. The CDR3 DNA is TGTGCCATCAGAACAGGGGGCGGGTATGGTACTGAAGCTTTCTTT.

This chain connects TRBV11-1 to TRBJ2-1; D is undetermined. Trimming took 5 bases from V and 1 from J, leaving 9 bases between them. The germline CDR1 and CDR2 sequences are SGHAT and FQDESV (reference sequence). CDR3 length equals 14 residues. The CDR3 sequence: CASSPRYSYNEQFF. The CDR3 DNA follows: TGTGCCAGCAGCCCTAGGTATTCCTACAATGAGCAGTTCTTC.

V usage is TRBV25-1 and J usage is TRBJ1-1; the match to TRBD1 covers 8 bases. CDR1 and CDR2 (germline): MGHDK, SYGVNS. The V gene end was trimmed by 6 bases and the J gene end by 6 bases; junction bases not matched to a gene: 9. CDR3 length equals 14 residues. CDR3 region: CASSYSGTGSEAFF. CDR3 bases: TGTGCCAGCAGCTACTCCGGGACAGGCTCTGAAGCTTTCTTT.

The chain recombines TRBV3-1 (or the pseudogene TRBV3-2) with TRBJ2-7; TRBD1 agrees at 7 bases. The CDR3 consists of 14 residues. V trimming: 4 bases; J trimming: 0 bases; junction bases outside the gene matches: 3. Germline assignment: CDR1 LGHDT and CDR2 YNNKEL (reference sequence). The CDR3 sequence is CASSRRDSSYEQYF. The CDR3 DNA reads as TGTGCCAGCAGCCGCCGGGACAGCTCCTACGAGCAGTACTTC.

The CDR3 reads CASSLLTDGYTF. CDR3 coding DNA: TGTGCCAGCAGCTTACTAACGGATGGCTACACCTTC. This chain links TRBV7-9 with TRBJ1-2, with D unresolved. The CDR3 is 12 amino acids. Germline CDR1 SEHNR, CDR2 FQNEAQ (reference sequence). V lost 2 bases to trimming and J lost 6 bases, with 7 bases between them.

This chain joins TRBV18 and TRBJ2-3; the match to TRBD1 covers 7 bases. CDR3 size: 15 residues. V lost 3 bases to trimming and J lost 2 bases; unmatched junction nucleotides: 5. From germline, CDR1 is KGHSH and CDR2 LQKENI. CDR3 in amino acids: CASSPTTGTTDTQYF. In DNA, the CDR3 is TGTGCCAGCTCACCGACGACAGGGACCACAGATACGCAGTATTTT.

The CDR3 reads CASSSWTSGGTDTQYF. The DNA of the CDR3 is TGTGCCAGCAGCTCCTGGACTAGCGGGGGGACAGATACGCAGTATTTT. The rearrangement joins TRBV5-4 to TRBJ2-3; 14 bases fit TRBD2. V gave up 3 bases and J gave up 3 bases; unmatched junction bases: 3. From germline, CDR1 is SGHNT and CDR2 YYREEE (reference sequence). The CDR3 contains 16 residues.

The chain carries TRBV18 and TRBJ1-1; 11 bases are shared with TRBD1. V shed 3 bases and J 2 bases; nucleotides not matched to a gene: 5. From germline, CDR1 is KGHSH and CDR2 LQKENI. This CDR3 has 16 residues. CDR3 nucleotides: TGTGCCAGCTCACCGGGACAGGGGGTCTTTAACACTGAAGCTTTCTTT. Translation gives CASSPGQGVFNTEAFF.

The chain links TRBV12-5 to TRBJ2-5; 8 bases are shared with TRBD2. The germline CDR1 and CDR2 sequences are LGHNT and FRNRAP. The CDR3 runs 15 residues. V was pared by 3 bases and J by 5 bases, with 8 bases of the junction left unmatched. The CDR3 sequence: CASGLSAGGRETQYF. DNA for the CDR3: TGTGCTAGTGGTTTATCGGCGGGGGGTCGGGAGACCCAGTACTTC.

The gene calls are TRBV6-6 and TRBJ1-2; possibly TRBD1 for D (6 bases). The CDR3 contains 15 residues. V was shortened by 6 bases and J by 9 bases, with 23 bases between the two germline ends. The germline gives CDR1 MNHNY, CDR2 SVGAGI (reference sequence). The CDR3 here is CASSPGDGELDRYTF. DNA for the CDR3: TGTGCCAGCAGCCCAGGGGACGGAGAGCTTGATCGCTACACCTTC.